This T cell receptor (beta chain) was found in a study of OX40 agonist ivuxolimab in advanced cancers. At the level of the study: Patients were dosed with the agonistic anti-OX40 (CD134) antibody ivuxolimab.

V shed 4 bases and J 5 bases; nucleotides not matched to a gene: 7. The CDR3 runs to 17 residues. Germline lookup yields CDR1 LNHDA and CDR2 SQIVND (reference sequence). Worth noting for this clone: Its specificity is not known.

Study-wide results and caveats: In the 0.1 to 3.0 mg/kg range, CD4+ and CD8+ blood T cells had expanded clonally by week 6.

The method was immunoSEQ multiplex PCR; TCRdb's version includes in-frame clones alone and lacks a portion of them. The sample lists some 66,000 clones; roughly 87% were seen once. Specimen: CD4+ or CD8+ T cells sorted from blood, collected in a trial of the OX40 agonist ivuxolimab. This receptor was identified in an adult with an advanced solid tumor such as melanoma, head and neck, liver or kidney cancer. The J gene is TRBJ2-5, the V gene TRBV19; 16 bases fit TRBD2. The CDR3 DNA follows: TGTGCCAGTAGTACCGGGACTAGCGGGAGGGCTCGGGAGACCCAGTACTTC. Its protein is CASSTGTSGRARETQYF.